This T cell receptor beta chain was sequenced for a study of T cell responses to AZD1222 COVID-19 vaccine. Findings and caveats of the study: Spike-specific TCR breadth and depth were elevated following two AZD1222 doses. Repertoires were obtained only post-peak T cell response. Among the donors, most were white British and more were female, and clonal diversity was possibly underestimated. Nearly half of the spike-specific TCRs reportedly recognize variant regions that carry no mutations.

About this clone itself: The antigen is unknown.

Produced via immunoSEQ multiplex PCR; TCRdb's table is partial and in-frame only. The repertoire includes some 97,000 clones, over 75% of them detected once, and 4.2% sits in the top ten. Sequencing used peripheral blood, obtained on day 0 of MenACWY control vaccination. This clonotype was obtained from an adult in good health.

The CDR3 DNA follows: TGTGCCAGCAGTACGACAGGGCCTGAAGCTTTCTTT. It codes for CASSTTGPEAFF. V usage is TRBV6-2 or TRBV6-3 and J usage is TRBJ1-1; 7 bases agree with TRBD1. V was clipped by 5 bases and J by 6 bases; unmatched bases: 3. CDR1 is MNHEY and CDR2 is SVGEGT in the germline V gene. The length of the CDR3 is 12 residues.